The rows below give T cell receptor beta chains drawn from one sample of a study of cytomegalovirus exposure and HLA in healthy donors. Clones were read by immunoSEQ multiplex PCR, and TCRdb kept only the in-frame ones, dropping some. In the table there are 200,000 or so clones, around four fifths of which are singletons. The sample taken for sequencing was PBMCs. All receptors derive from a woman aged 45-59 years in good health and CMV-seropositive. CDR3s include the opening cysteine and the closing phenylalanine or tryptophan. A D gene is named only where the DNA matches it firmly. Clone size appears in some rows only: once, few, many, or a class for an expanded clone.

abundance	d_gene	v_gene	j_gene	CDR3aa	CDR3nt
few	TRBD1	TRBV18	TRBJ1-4	CASSPLPGQNEKLFF	TGTGCCAGCTCACCGTTGCCGGGACAGAATGAAAAACTGTTTTTT
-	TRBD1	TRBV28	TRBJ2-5	CASSLYRTGKQETQYF	TGTGCCAGCAGTCTCTATCGGACAGGGAAGCAAGAGACCCAGTACTTC
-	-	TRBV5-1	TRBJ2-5	CASSLGDTEETQYF	TGCGCCAGCAGCTTGGGGGACACAGAAGAGACCCAGTACTTC
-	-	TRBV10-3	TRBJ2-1	CAISESGGWEFF	TGTGCCATCAGTGAGTCGGGGGGTTGGGAGTTCTTC
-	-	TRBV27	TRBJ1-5	CASSLRQEYQPQHF	TGTGCCAGCAGTTTAAGGCAGGAATATCAGCCCCAGCATTTT
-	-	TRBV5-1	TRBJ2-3	CASSLGQVGDTQYF	TGCGCCAGCAGCTTGGGACAGGTCGGAGATACGCAGTATTTT
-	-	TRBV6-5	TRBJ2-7	CASSYGGSGYEQYF	TGTGCCAGCAGTTACGGAGGGAGTGGCTACGAGCAGTACTTC
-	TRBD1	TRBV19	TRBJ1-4	CASSGTVEKLFF	TGTGCCAGTAGTGGGACAGTCGAAAAACTGTTTTTT
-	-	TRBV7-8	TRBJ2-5	CASSFGTSYQETQYF	TGTGCCAGCAGCTTTGGGACTTCGTACCAAGAGACCCAGTACTTC
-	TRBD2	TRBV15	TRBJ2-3	CATSSRASGAPDTQYF	TGTGCCACCAGCTCCCGGGCTAGCGGGGCCCCAGATACGCAGTATTTT
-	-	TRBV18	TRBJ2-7	CASSRAQGIDEQYF	TGTGCCAGCTCACGGGCCCAGGGGATCGACGAGCAGTACTTC
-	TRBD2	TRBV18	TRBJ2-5	CASSLGGTSGQETQYF	TGTGCCAGCTCACTCGGGGGTACTAGCGGGCAAGAGACCCAGTACTTC
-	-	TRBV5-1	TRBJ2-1	CASSLAEVQNNEQFF	TGCGCCAGCAGCTTGGCCGAAGTCCAGAACAATGAGCAGTTCTTC
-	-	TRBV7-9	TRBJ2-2	CASSPLQGNGELFF	TGTGCCAGCAGCCCCCTCCAGGGGAATGGGGAGCTGTTTTTT
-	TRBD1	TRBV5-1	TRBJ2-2	CASNPQGAGELFF	TGCGCCAGCAACCCTCAGGGGGCCGGGGAGCTGTTTTTT
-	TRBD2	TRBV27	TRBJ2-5	CASSLSVNSGSKETQYF	TGTGCCAGCAGTTTATCCGTGAATAGCGGGTCAAAAGAGACCCAGTACTTC
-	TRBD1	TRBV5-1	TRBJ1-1	CASSFRTGLNTEAFF	TGCGCCAGCAGCTTCCGGACAGGGCTGAACACTGAAGCTTTCTTT
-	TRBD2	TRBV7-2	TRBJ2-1	CASSLGLAGDNEQFF	TGTGCCAGCAGCTTGGGACTAGCGGGAGACAATGAGCAGTTCTTC